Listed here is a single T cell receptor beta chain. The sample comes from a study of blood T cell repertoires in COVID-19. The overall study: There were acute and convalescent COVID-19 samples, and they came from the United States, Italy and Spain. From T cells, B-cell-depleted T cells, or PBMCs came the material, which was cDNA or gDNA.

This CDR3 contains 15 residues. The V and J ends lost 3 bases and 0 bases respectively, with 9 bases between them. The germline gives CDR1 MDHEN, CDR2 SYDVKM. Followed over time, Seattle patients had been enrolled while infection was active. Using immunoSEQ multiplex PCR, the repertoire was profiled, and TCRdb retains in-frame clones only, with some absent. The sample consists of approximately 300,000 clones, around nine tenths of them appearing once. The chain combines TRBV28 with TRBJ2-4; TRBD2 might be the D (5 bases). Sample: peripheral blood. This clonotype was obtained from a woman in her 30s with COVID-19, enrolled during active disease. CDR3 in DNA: TGTGCCAGCAGTTTGAGGGTGGGAGCCAAAAACATTCAGTACTTC. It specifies CASSLRVGAKNIQYF.